These 31 T cell receptor beta chains originate from one sample sequenced in a study of cytomegalovirus exposure and HLA in healthy donors. The PCR had 60 Vbeta and 13 Jbeta primers. Profiled with immunoSEQ multiplex PCR; TCRdb holds only in-frame clones, not every one. The sample carries some 250,000 clones, about 81% recorded once. What was sequenced was PBMCs. The receptors here all came from a middle-aged woman in good health and CMV-seropositive.

V is TRBV6-1 and J is TRBJ2-7, with TRBD2 matching over 10 bases. The CDR3 sequence is 14 residues long. Germline V gene data show CDR1 as MNHNS and CDR2 as SASEGT. J gave up 2 bases and V 4 bases, and 2 bases lay outside the gene matches. The CDR3 is CASSVGLAAYEQYF. The CDR3 bases are TGTGCCAGCAGTGTCGGACTAGCGGCCTACGAGCAGTACTTC.

This chain uses TRBV7-2 with TRBJ1-2; 7 bases are a match to TRBD1. The trim removed 3 bases at V and 8 bases at J, leaving 12 bases unmatched. CDR3 size: 15 residues. Germline lookup yields CDR1 SGHTA and CDR2 FQGNSA. The CDR3 is CASSLSGGRSLGYTF. The CDR3 DNA follows: TGTGCCAGCAGCTTGTCAGGGGGGCGCTCGCTGGGCTACACCTTC.

This clone appeared a few times. V usage is TRBV11-3 and J usage is TRBJ2-5; the D is unclear. The germline V gene has CDR1 SGHNT and CDR2 YENEEA. The CDR3 consists of 14 residues. V was pared by 4 bases and J by 1 base, with 10 bases between. The CDR3 here is CASSSTTGQETQYF. The CDR3 DNA reads as TGTGCCAGCAGCTCGACGACGGGCCAAGAGACCCAGTACTTC.

This clone was detected only a few times. V usage is TRBV30 and J usage is TRBJ1-1; the D gene is possibly TRBD1 (5 bases). From germline, CDR1 is GTSNPN and CDR2 SVGIG (reference sequence). This CDR3 has 13 amino acids. V was clipped by 2 bases and J by 3 bases, with 10 bases between them. The CDR3 DNA reads as TGTGCCTGGAGTTCAGGGCCCGACACTGAAGCTTTCTTT. It codes for CAWSSGPDTEAFF.

V usage is TRBV7-2 and J usage is TRBJ1-2, with a weak D call TRBD1 (6 bases). CDR1 is SGHTA, CDR2 FQGNSA, per germline. V lost 4 bases and J lost 3, with 12 bases in between. The CDR3 is made up of 14 amino acids. CDR3 region: CASSSTGSDYGYTF. The CDR3 DNA is TGTGCCAGCAGCTCAACAGGGTCGGACTATGGCTACACCTTC.

The chain employs TRBV4-2 and TRBJ1-2; D call uncertain. Germline V gene lookup returns CDR1 LGHNA and CDR2 YNFKEQ. The ends were cut back, 0 bases at V and 7 bases at J, with 18 bases in the middle. This CDR3 comprises 16 residues. The CDR3 reads CASSQDYSKLVGGYTF. The CDR3 region has the DNA TGTGCCAGCAGCCAAGACTACAGTAAATTAGTAGGTGGCTACACCTTC.

This clone was counted once. The germline gene is not matched at one end of the junction; a read error may be the cause. This sample includes further DNA sequences coding for the same CDR3. The chain uses TRBV19 and TRBJ1-2, with 8 bases identical to TRBD1. CDR3 size: 14 residues. Germline V gene lookup returns CDR1 LNHDA and CDR2 SQIVND (reference sequence). As DNA, the CDR3 is TGTGCCAGTATTTTGACAGGGGTCAACTATGGCTACACCTTT. As protein: CASILTGVNYGYTF.

The CDR3 bases are TGTGCCAGCAGCCCTCGACAGGGACGGCTCTCGGGGACTGAAGCTTTCTTT. Translated: CASSPRQGRLSGTEAFF. The genes are TRBV5-4 and TRBJ1-1, with 7 bases fitting TRBD1. The V gene's germline CDR1 is SGHNT and CDR2 YYREEE (reference sequence). The CDR3 totals 17 residues. J gave up 5 bases and V 4 bases, and 17 bases lay outside the gene matches.

V usage is TRBV5-5 and J usage is TRBJ1-1; possibly TRBD1 for D (5 bases). The germline V gene encodes CDR1 SGHKS and CDR2 YYEKEE (reference sequence). The CDR3 is 14 residues long. The V and J ends lost 3 bases and 0 bases respectively, with 9 bases between them. DNA of the CDR3: TGTGCCAGCAGCTCGGGACTGATGAACACTGAAGCTTTCTTT. It codes for CASSSGLMNTEAFF.

This rearrangement joins TRBV9 to TRBJ1-1; no clear D gene. V was trimmed by 4 bases and J by 1 base, leaving 11 bases between them. CDR3 length: 14 amino acids. Germline lookup yields CDR1 SGDLS and CDR2 YYNGEE. The CDR3 protein is CASSRGQANTEAFF. CDR3 nucleotide sequence: TGTGCCAGCAGCCGAGGGCAGGCGAACACTGAAGCTTTCTTT.

The genes are TRBV10-3 and TRBJ2-2; 10 nucleotides match TRBD1. Trimming removed 5 bases from V and 0 bases from J; junction bases left unmatched: 3. The CDR3 loop spans 16 amino acids. Per the germline V gene, CDR1 is ENHRY and CDR2 is SYGVKD. The CDR3 sequence: CAISLTGGANTGELFF. DNA for the CDR3: TGTGCCATCAGTCTGACAGGGGGCGCGAACACCGGGGAGCTGTTTTTT.

The chain links TRBV10-1 to TRBJ2-4, with 8 nucleotides matching TRBD2. Germline CDR1 WNHNN, CDR2 SYGVQD (reference sequence). This CDR3 is built from 16 residues. J was trimmed by 0 bases and V by 6 bases; bases with no gene match: 7. CDR3 loop: CASRGERETAKNIQYF. The CDR3 DNA reads TGCGCCAGCAGGGGAGAGCGGGAGACAGCCAAAAACATTCAGTACTTC.

The CDR3 reads CASSSRQTQNTEAFF. In nucleotides, the CDR3 is TGTGCCAGCAGTTCCCGACAGACCCAGAACACTGAAGCTTTCTTT. This sequence joins TRBV27 and TRBJ1-1; tentatively, D is TRBD1 (5 bases). The CDR3 extends over 15 amino acids. Germline V gives CDR1 MNHEY, CDR2 SMNVEV (reference sequence). V lost 4 bases, J lost 1 base, and 13 bases lay in between.

The V gene is TRBV2, the J gene TRBJ2-5; the D gene is possibly TRBD1 (6 bases). CDR1 and CDR2 from the germline V gene are SNHLY and FYNNEI. This CDR3 is built from 11 residues. V gave up 10 bases and J gave up 5 bases, with 11 bases separating them. CDR3 in amino acids: CATWDMETQYF. CDR3 DNA: TGTGCCACCTGGGACATGGAGACCCAGTACTTC.

The chain combines TRBV2 with TRBJ1-2; D call uncertain. With 2 bases removed from V and 4 bases from J, the gap between germline ends came to 11 bases. The CDR3 sequence is 14 residues long. Germline CDR1 reads SNHLY; CDR2 reads FYNNEI. CDR3 loop: CASSELQASYGYTF. The CDR3 DNA is TGTGCCAGCAGTGAATTGCAGGCGTCCTATGGCTACACCTTC.

J is TRBJ2-7 and V is TRBV28, with D maybe TRBD2 (6 bases). V was trimmed by 6 bases and J by 0 bases, leaving 18 bases between them. This CDR3 is built from 16 residues. Germline V gene lookup returns CDR1 MDHEN and CDR2 SYDVKM. CDR3 sequence (DNA): TGTGCCAGCAGAACTCCTCTAGCGAGGACCTCCTACGAGCAGTACTTC. This codes for CASRTPLARTSYEQYF.

The chain combines TRBV7-2 with TRBJ1-6, with D possibly matching TRBD1 (5 bases). V lost 1 base and J lost 7, with 11 bases in between. This CDR3 region has 15 residues. From germline, CDR1 is SGHTA and CDR2 FQGNSA. The CDR3 sequence is CASSLEQVINSPLHF. CDR3 in DNA: TGTGCCAGCAGCTTAGAACAGGTTATAAATTCACCCCTCCACTTT.

The V gene is TRBV27, the J gene TRBJ2-5; 16 bases are a match to TRBD2. V lost 6 bases and J lost 5; bases outside the gene matches: 9. The CDR3 contains 17 residues. The germline V gene encodes CDR1 MNHEY and CDR2 SMNVEV (reference sequence). CDR3 nucleotides: TGTGCCAGCAGGACCTGGGGACTAGCGGGAGGGGGGGAGACCCAGTACTTC. Protein sequence: CASRTWGLAGGGETQYF.

This clone appeared once. V is TRBV11-3 and J is TRBJ1-1, with 7 bases matching TRBD1. J lost 3 bases, V lost 2 bases, and 9 bases had no gene match. Germline loops: CDR1 SGHNT, CDR2 YENEEA. CDR3 size: 16 residues. The CDR3: CASSLRNRGKDTEAFF. The CDR3 nucleotides are TGTGCCAGCAGCTTAAGGAACAGGGGAAAGGACACTGAAGCTTTCTTT.

The rearrangement uses TRBV7-9 and TRBJ2-5, with TRBD1 matching over 11 bases. The closer fit of TRBJ2-7 to the DNA end suggests the J call may be wrong. Germline assignment: CDR1 SEHNR and CDR2 FQNEAQ (reference sequence). This CDR3 has 14 amino acids. The CDR3 sequence: CASSAGQGVYEQYF. The CDR3 bases are TGTGCCAGCAGCGCGGGACAGGGGGTCTACGAGCAGTACTTC.

The rearrangement uses TRBV10-2 and TRBJ2-7, with 9 bases fitting TRBD2. Per germline, CDR1 WSHSY and CDR2 SAAADI. The CDR3 has 22 amino acids. Trimming cost V 6 bases and J 0 bases; bases outside gene matches: 27. The CDR3 DNA sequence: TGCGCCAGCAGAAACCCCCCCGACGGCGCGGGGGGGATACCGCCTTACTCCTACGAGCAGTACTTC. It specifies CASRNPPDGAGGIPPYSYEQYF.

V and J are TRBV7-3 and TRBJ2-5, with 14 bases fitting TRBD2. The CDR3 length is 15 residues. Germline trimming cut 3 bases from V and 5 bases from J; bases unmatched to any gene: 2. Germline V gene data show CDR1 as SGHTA and CDR2 as FQGTGA. CDR3 residues: CASSLTSGRGETQYF. CDR3 sequence (DNA): TGTGCCAGCAGCTTGACTAGCGGGAGGGGGGAGACCCAGTACTTC.

This clone appeared once. The chain joins TRBV30 to TRBJ2-2; D gene unclear. The CDR3 totals 16 residues. V was trimmed by 4 bases and J by 3 bases, leaving 18 bases between them. Germline V gene sequence: CDR1 GTSNPN, CDR2 SVGIG (reference sequence). The DNA of the CDR3 is TGTGCCTGGACCGAAGCCCCCCTCGCGGACACCGGGGAGCTGTTTTTT. Translating gives CAWTEAPLADTGELFF. Complete variable domain (other parts from reference TRBV30 and TRBJ2-2): SQTIHQWPATLVQPVGSPLSLECTVEGTSNPNLYWYRQAAGRGLQLLFYSVGIGQISSEVPQNLSASRPQDRQFILSSKKLLLSDSGFYLCAWTEAPLADTGELFFGEGSRLTVL.

V and J are TRBV10-3 and TRBJ1-3; a weak D match, TRBD1 (5 bases). This CDR3 contains 12 residues. The germline V gene has CDR1 ENHRY and CDR2 SYGVKD. The V gene lost 8 bases and the J gene lost 4 bases, with 9 bases spanning the gap. The CDR3 DNA reads TGTGCCATCGGGGGGGAAGGAAACACCATATATTTT. Translated, it gives CAIGGEGNTIYF.

The chain combines TRBV4-2 with TRBJ1-1, with a tentative D call TRBD1 (6 bases). With 0 bases removed from V and 8 bases from J, the gap between germline ends came to 10 bases. Germline V gene sequence: CDR1 LGHNA, CDR2 YNFKEQ. This CDR3 is built from 13 residues. The CDR3 loop is CASSQEGAGEAFF. The CDR3 bases are TGTGCCAGCAGCCAAGAGGGGGCTGGGGAAGCTTTCTTT.

This clone was observed a handful of times. V and J are TRBV27 and TRBJ2-5; 7 nucleotides align to TRBD2. With V trimmed by 0 bases and J by 1 base, 5 bases remained unmatched. This CDR3 has 16 residues. Germline V lookup: CDR1 MNHEY, CDR2 SMNVEV (reference sequence). The CDR3: CASSLSGGGLQETQYF. CDR3 DNA: TGTGCCAGCAGTTTATCCGGGGGAGGGCTCCAAGAGACCCAGTACTTC.

This clone was detected once. V usage is TRBV4-2 and J usage is TRBJ1-3, with D perhaps matching TRBD1 (6 bases). Germline V gives CDR1 LGHNA, CDR2 YNFKEQ. V lost 0 bases to trimming and J lost 7 bases, with 13 bases between them. There are 15 residues in the CDR3. This CDR3 reads CASSQELLTGNTIYF. In DNA form, the CDR3 reads TGTGCCAGCAGCCAAGAGTTACTTACAGGGAACACCATATATTTT.

V usage is TRBV11-2 and J usage is TRBJ2-7, with TRBD1 matching over 8 bases. Unmatched junction bases numbered 2, after V lost 4 bases and J lost 0 bases. The V gene's germline CDR1 is SGHAT and CDR2 FQNNGV. This CDR3 is built from 14 residues. CDR3: CASSSGTGSYEQYF. The CDR3 DNA follows: TGTGCCAGCAGCTCTGGGACAGGCTCCTACGAGCAGTACTTC.

The chain uses TRBV5-4 and TRBJ2-2; a possible D gene is TRBD2 (5 bases). V was clipped by 6 bases and J by 2 bases, with 14 bases between them. From germline, CDR1 is SGHNT and CDR2 YYREEE (reference sequence). The CDR3 totals 15 residues. Here the CDR3 DNA reads TGTGCCAGCATCCGTGACGGGGTAAACACCGGGGAGCTGTTTTTT. Encoded protein: CASIRDGVNTGELFF.

This clone was found once. V and J are TRBV6-5 and TRBJ2-3; D might be TRBD1 (6 bases). This CDR3 is 14 amino acids long. V lost 5 bases, J lost 0 bases, and 9 bases lay in between. Germline assignment: CDR1 MNHEY and CDR2 SVGAGI. For the CDR3, the DNA is TGTGCCAGCAGTAAGGGACACAGCACAGATACGCAGTATTTT. This gives the protein CASSKGHSTDTQYF.

This chain links TRBV7-9 with TRBJ2-3; tentative D call: TRBD2 (6 bases). Trimming left V 2 bases short and J 4 bases short, with 13 bases between. Germline CDR1 and CDR2: SEHNR and FQNEAQ (reference sequence). The CDR3 runs 15 residues. CDR3 in DNA: TGTGCCAGCAGCTTACAGGGTGGGGGGTCAGATACGCAGTATTTT. This translates into CASSLQGGGSDTQYF. The full variable domain, its missing parts supplied by reference TRBV7-9 and TRBJ2-3, is DTGVSQNPRHKITKRGQNVTFRCDPISEHNRLYWYRQTLGQGPEFLTYFQNEAQLEKSRLLSDRFSAERPKGSFSTLEIQRTEQGDSAMYLCASSLQGGGSDTQYFGPGTRLTVL.